The T cell receptor beta chain under discussion was sequenced for a study of identical twins. Study-wide findings and caveats: Twins showed weaker excess sharing in their beta out-of-frame sequences. Insertions were fewer in abundant cord blood beta clonotypes, whereas memory repertoires showed none of this pattern. When twins shared out-of-frame alpha sequences, those sequences had excess low generation probability. The analysis was cross-sectional rather than longitudinal within donors.

In this sample, this clonotype turned up a few times. Its antigen is not identified. MiXCR, applied by TCRdb to the 5' RACE reads, yields one record per CDR3 protein. The table records 400,000 to 500,000 distinct CDR3 sequences, around a sixth of them present only once. Germline values: CDR1 MNHEY, CDR2 SVGEGT. The CDR3 runs 17 residues. The germline V and J ends were trimmed by 4 bases and 5 bases, with 22 bases remaining between them. V gene TRBV6-2 or TRBV6-3 combines with J gene TRBJ2-3; D could derive from TRBD1 or TRBD2 (7 bases each). Sequencing input: naive T cells sorted from blood. The sequence was obtained from a middle-aged man in good health. CDR3 loop: CASSSRGGRRLEDTQYF. CDR3 sequence (DNA): TGTGCCAGCAGTTCCAGGGGGGGGCGCCGTCTGGAAGATACGCAGTATTTT.